A single sample is the source of the 24 T cell receptor beta chains below, sequenced in a study of blood T cell repertoires in COVID-19. Produced via immunoSEQ multiplex PCR; TCRdb's table is partial and in-frame only. The sample includes about 100,000 clones, 84% of them seen just once. The source material was peripheral blood. The receptors stem from a man aged 60-69 years with acute or convalescent COVID-19.

V usage is TRBV12-5 and J usage is TRBJ2-1, with D possibly being TRBD2 (6 bases). The length of the CDR3 is 14 residues. Germline CDR1 reads LGHNT; CDR2 reads FRNRAP. Trimming cost V 2 bases and J 9 bases, with 14 bases left between them. CDR3 residues: CASGLPRDFREQFF. DNA for the CDR3: TGTGCTAGTGGTTTGCCTCGGGACTTTCGTGAGCAGTTCTTC.

CDR3 region: CASSEARDRGRTEAFF. The CDR3 coding sequence is TGTGCCAGCAGTGAAGCTCGGGACAGGGGGCGGACTGAAGCTTTCTTT. This chain links TRBV6-1 with TRBJ1-1; TRBD1 matches at 12 bases. Per germline, CDR1 MNHNS and CDR2 SASEGT. The CDR3 sequence is 16 residues long. V shed 0 bases, J shed 5 bases, and the junction held 4 bases outside the gene matches.

The genes are TRBV18 and TRBJ2-1, with 9 bases aligning to TRBD1. The CDR3 totals 17 residues. J was trimmed by 8 bases and V by 3 bases; bases with no gene match: 14. Germline CDR1 and CDR2: KGHSH and LQKENI. The CDR3 loop reads CASSPQQGTGQADEQFF. The CDR3 bases are TGTGCCAGCTCACCGCAACAAGGGACAGGGCAGGCGGATGAGCAGTTCTTC.

This sequence joins TRBV28 and TRBJ1-2; 7 bases line up with TRBD1. Per germline, CDR1 MDHEN and CDR2 SYDVKM. This CDR3 spans 15 amino acids. Germline trimming cut 6 bases from V and 2 bases from J; bases unmatched to any gene: 9. CDR3 in DNA: TGTGCCAGCAGGAGGTACAGGGGCGAGAACTATGGCTACACCTTC. Translated, it gives CASRRYRGENYGYTF.

V gene TRBV7-8 combines with J gene TRBJ1-4; TRBD1 agrees at 7 bases. The V gene end was trimmed by 3 bases and the J gene end by 8 bases; junction bases not matched to a gene: 15. The germline CDR1 and CDR2 sequences are SGHVS and FQNEAQ. This CDR3 spans 17 amino acids. CDR3 residues: CASSFPPRATGQEKLFF. CDR3 sequence (DNA): TGTGCCAGCAGCTTTCCCCCGCGGGCGACAGGGCAGGAAAAACTGTTTTTT.

This chain uses TRBV3-1 (or the pseudogene TRBV3-2) with TRBJ2-3, with no clear D. The CDR3 has 12 amino acids. V was pared by 3 bases and J by 10 bases, with 11 bases between. CDR1 and CDR2 from the germline V gene are LGHDT and YNNKEL (reference sequence). The CDR3 sequence: CASSQHPGSQYF. The CDR3, as DNA: TGTGCCAGCAGCCAGCACCCCGGGTCGCAGTATTTT.

This clone was seen a single time. The V gene is TRBV27, the J gene TRBJ1-2; TRBD1 matches 12 bases. V shed 3 bases, J shed 4 bases, and the junction held 3 bases outside the gene matches. CDR1 MNHEY and CDR2 SMNVEV come from the germline V gene (reference sequence). The CDR3 consists of 15 residues. Here the CDR3 reads CASSFGTGGSYGYTF. The CDR3 nucleotides read TGTGCCAGCAGTTTCGGGACAGGGGGCAGCTATGGCTACACCTTC.

This sequence joins TRBV5-1 and TRBJ2-5; TRBD2 aligns across 8 bases. V lost 2 bases to trimming and J lost 1 base; unmatched junction nucleotides: 4. Germline values: CDR1 SGHRS, CDR2 YFSETQ. The CDR3 has 15 amino acids. The CDR3 loop is CASSFLAGFQETQYF. The DNA for the CDR3 is TGCGCCAGCAGCTTCCTAGCGGGCTTCCAAGAGACCCAGTACTTC.

The chain links TRBV3-1 (or the pseudogene TRBV3-2) to TRBJ2-3; no clear D. V gave up 4 bases and J gave up 3 bases, with 20 bases separating them. The CDR3 extends over 17 amino acids. CDR1 is LGHDT, CDR2 YNNKEL, per germline (reference sequence). The CDR3 DNA reads as TGTGCCAGCAGCCCCCCTGCTGGTTGGTATGAGACAGATACGCAGTATTTT. It is translated as CASSPPAGWYETDTQYF.

The gene calls are TRBV29-1 and TRBJ1-1, with 7 nucleotides matching TRBD1. CDR3 length: 13 residues. Germline values: CDR1 SQVTM, CDR2 ANQGSEA. Trimming took 5 bases from V and 4 from J; bases not matched to a gene: 7. CDR3 in amino acids: CSVLTGDGTEAFF. The CDR3 DNA follows: TGCAGCGTTCTTACAGGGGACGGCACTGAAGCTTTCTTT.

The V call is TRBV6-1, the J call TRBJ1-1, with D uncertain. The CDR3 has 12 amino acids. Germline values: CDR1 MNHNS, CDR2 SASEGT. Trimming shortened V by 2 bases and J by 11 bases, and 12 bases separated the two germline ends. CDR3 nucleotide sequence: TGTGCCAGCAGTGAAAACCAGATGAGGGCTTTCTTT. It encodes CASSENQMRAFF.

The chain employs TRBV19 and TRBJ1-5; a possible D gene is TRBD1 (6 bases). The CDR3 has 16 amino acids. Germline CDR1 LNHDA, CDR2 SQIVND (reference sequence). Deletions cut 5 bases from V and 0 bases from J, with 14 bases between. The CDR3 is CASSRAQGYSNQPQHF. CDR3 DNA sequence: TGTGCCAGTAGTCGGGCACAGGGTTATAGCAATCAGCCCCAGCATTTT.

The rearrangement uses TRBV7-2 and TRBJ1-4; tentative D call: TRBD1 (5 bases). The CDR3 covers 15 residues. V was trimmed by 2 bases and J by 8 bases, leaving 15 bases between them. The V gene's germline CDR1 is SGHTA and CDR2 FQGNSA. The CDR3 region is CASSLLGREVEKLFF. DNA of the CDR3: TGTGCCAGCAGCTTACTTGGCAGGGAGGTCGAAAAACTGTTTTTT. The variable domain in full, completed from reference TRBV7-2 and TRBJ1-4, reads GAGVSQSPSNKVTEKGKDVELRCDPISGHTALYWYRQSLGQGLEFLIYFQGNSAPDKSGLPSDRFSAERTGGSVSTLTIQRTQQEDSAVYLCASSLLGREVEKLFFGSGTQLSVL.

Of note for this clone: The sample carries other DNA sequences with the same CDR3. The V gene is TRBV5-1, the J gene TRBJ1-3; unclear D gene. Per the germline V gene, CDR1 is SGHRS and CDR2 is YFSETQ. This CDR3 is built from 14 residues. The ends were cut back, 0 bases at V and 1 base at J, with 5 bases in the middle. CDR3 bases: TGCGCCAGCAGCTTGGACTCGTCTGGAAACACCATATATTTT. It codes for CASSLDSSGNTIYF.

The V and J genes are TRBV5-8 and TRBJ2-1; D is possibly TRBD2 (6 bases). The germline gives CDR1 SGHTS, CDR2 YDEGEE. V was cut by 4 bases and J by 9 bases, with 20 bases left in between. CDR3 size: 15 residues. For the CDR3, the DNA is TGTGCCAGCAGCGAGCGAGGACTACTGGGAGGTGAGCAGTTCTTC. Its translation: CASSERGLLGGEQFF.

V gene TRBV5-1 combines with J gene TRBJ2-1; 7 bases align to TRBD1. The CDR3 sequence is 15 residues long. Trimming took 2 bases from V and 4 from J; bases not matched to a gene: 6. The V gene's germline CDR1 is SGHRS and CDR2 YFSETQ. CDR3 DNA sequence: TGCGCCAGCAGCTTCGGACAGGCAACTTACAATGAGCAGTTCTTC. Encoded protein: CASSFGQATYNEQFF. Full variable domain (rest looked up from reference TRBV5-1 and TRBJ2-1): KAGVTQTPRYLIKTRGQQVTLSCSPISGHRSVSWYQQTPGQGLQFLFEYFSETQRNKGNFPGRFSGRQFSNSRSEMNVSTLELGDSALYLCASSFGQATYNEQFFGPGTRLTVL.

V and J are TRBV28 and TRBJ2-1; TRBD2 agrees at 15 bases. This CDR3 contains 15 residues. Germline CDR1 and CDR2: MDHEN and SYDVKM. V was clipped by 6 bases and J by 10 bases; unmatched bases: 7. The CDR3 region is CASSRPGLAGGEQFF. The CDR3 DNA is TGTGCCAGCAGCCGGCCGGGACTAGCGGGAGGCGAGCAGTTCTTC.

CDR3 sequence: CASSERTRTADGYTF. The CDR3 nucleotides read TGTGCCAGCAGTGAACGAACTCGTACAGCGGATGGCTACACCTTC. The chain joins TRBV25-1 to TRBJ1-2; D ambiguous. Deletions cut 2 bases from V and 6 bases from J, with 16 bases between. The CDR3 is 15 amino acids. CDR1 is MGHDK and CDR2 is SYGVNS in the germline V gene.

The V call is TRBV28, the J call TRBJ1-1; 10 bases are shared with TRBD1. CDR3 length equals 17 residues. V lost 4 bases and J lost 0; bases outside the gene matches: 8. The germline CDR1 and CDR2 sequences are MDHEN and SYDVKM. Here the CDR3 DNA reads TGTGCCAGCAGTTCCCGACAGGGGGCCTTTCTGAACACTGAAGCTTTCTTT. Translation: CASSSRQGAFLNTEAFF.

The rearrangement uses TRBV19 and TRBJ1-1; no reliable D call. The CDR3 length is 13 residues. V lost 3 bases to trimming and J lost 2 bases, with 7 bases between them. Germline V gives CDR1 LNHDA, CDR2 SQIVND (reference sequence). The CDR3 spells CASSILTNTEAFF. CDR3 DNA: TGTGCCAGTAGTATCCTGACTAACACTGAAGCTTTCTTT.

As DNA, the CDR3 is TGCGCCAGCAGCTCTCAGGGGCTGAATTCACCCCTCCACTTT. This gives the protein CASSSQGLNSPLHF. This chain joins TRBV5-1 and TRBJ1-6, with a weak D call TRBD1 (6 bases). From germline, CDR1 is SGHRS and CDR2 YFSETQ. With 3 bases removed from V and 7 bases from J, the gap between germline ends came to 11 bases. This CDR3 is 14 amino acids long.

V usage is TRBV18 and J usage is TRBJ2-5; no definite D call. V shed 2 bases and J shed 0 bases, with 13 bases lying between them. CDR1 is KGHSH and CDR2 is LQKENI in the germline V gene. This CDR3 spans 16 amino acids. CDR3 amino acids: CASSPSGYYYQETQYF. The CDR3 bases are TGTGCCAGCTCACCATCCGGGTACTATTACCAAGAGACCCAGTACTTC. Looking up the rest from reference TRBV18 and TRBJ2-5 gives the full variable domain: NAGVMQNPRHLVRRRGQEARLRCSPMKGHSHVYWYRQLPEEGLKFMVYLQKENIIDESGMPKERFSAEFPKEGPSILRIQQVVRGDSAAYFCASSPSGYYYQETQYFGPGTRLLVL.

This chain links TRBV19 with TRBJ2-1, with TRBD2 matching over 10 bases. Germline CDR1 LNHDA, CDR2 SQIVND (reference sequence). With 5 bases clipped from V and 3 bases from J, the junction kept 1 base outside the gene matches. The CDR3 is made up of 14 amino acids. CDR3 in amino acids: CASSRTSGYNEQFF. The CDR3 region has the DNA TGTGCCAGTAGTCGGACTAGCGGCTACAATGAGCAGTTCTTC.

This sequence joins TRBV5-6 and TRBJ2-5; TRBD2 might be the D (6 bases). Germline lookup yields CDR1 SGHDT and CDR2 YYEEEE. V dropped 4 bases and J dropped 5 bases, with 24 bases sitting between them. The CDR3 covers 17 residues. CDR3 bases: TGTGCCAGCAGCAGGGCAGTGCATATTGGACTATCCGAGACCCAGTACTTC. Translation gives CASSRAVHIGLSETQYF.